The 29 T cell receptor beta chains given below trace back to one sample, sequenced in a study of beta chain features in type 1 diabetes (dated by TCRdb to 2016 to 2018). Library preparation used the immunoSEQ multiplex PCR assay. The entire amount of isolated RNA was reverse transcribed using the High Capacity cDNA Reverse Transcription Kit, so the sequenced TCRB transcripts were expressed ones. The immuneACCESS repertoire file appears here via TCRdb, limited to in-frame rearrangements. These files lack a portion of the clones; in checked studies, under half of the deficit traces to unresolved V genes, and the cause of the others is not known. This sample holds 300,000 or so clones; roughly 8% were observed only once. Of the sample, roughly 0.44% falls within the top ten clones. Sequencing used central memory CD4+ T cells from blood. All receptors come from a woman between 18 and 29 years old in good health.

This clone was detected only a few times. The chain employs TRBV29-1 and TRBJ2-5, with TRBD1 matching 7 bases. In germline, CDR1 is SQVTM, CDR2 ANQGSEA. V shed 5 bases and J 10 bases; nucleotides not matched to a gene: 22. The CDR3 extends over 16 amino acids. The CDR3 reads CSVNKGGSTVEVGQYF. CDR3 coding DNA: TGCAGCGTTAACAAAGGGGGCAGTACGGTGGAGGTGGGCCAGTACTTC.

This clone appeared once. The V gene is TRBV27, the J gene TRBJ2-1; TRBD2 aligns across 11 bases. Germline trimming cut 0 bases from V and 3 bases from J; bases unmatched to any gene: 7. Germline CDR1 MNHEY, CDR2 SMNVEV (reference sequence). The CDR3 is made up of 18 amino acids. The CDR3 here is CASSLSRGGTSGYNEQFF. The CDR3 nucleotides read TGTGCCAGCAGTTTATCGAGAGGTGGGACTAGCGGCTACAATGAGCAGTTCTTC.

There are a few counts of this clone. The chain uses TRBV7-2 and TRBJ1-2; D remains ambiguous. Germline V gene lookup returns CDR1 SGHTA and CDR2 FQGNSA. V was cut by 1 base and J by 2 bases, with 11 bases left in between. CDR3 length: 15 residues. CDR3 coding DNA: TGTGCCAGCAGCTTAGGGTTGGGAGAGAACTATGGCTACACCTTC. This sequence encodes CASSLGLGENYGYTF.

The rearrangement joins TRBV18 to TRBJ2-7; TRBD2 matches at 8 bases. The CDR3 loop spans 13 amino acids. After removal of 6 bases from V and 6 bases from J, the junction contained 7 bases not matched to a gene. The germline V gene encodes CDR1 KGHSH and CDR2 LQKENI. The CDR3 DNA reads TGTGCCAGCTCGTCGGGACTAGAAGGCGAGCAGTACTTC. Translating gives CASSSGLEGEQYF.

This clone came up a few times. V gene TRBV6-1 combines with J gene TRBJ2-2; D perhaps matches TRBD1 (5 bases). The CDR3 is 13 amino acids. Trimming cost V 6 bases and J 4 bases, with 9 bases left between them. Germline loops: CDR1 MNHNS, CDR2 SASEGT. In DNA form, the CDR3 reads TGTGCCAGCAGAAGACAGACCACCGGGGAGCTGTTTTTT. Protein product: CASRRQTTGELFF.

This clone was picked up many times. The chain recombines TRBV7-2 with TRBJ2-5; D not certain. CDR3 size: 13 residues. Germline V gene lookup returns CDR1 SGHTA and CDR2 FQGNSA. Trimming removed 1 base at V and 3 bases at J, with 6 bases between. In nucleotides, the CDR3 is TGTGCCAGCAGCTTAGAGCCAGAAGAGACCCAGTACTTC. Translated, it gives CASSLEPEETQYF.

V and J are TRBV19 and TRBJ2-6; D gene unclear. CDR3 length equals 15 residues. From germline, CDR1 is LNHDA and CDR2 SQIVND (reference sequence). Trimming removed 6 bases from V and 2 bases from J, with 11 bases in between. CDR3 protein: CASRKQVAGANVLTF. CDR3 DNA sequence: TGTGCCAGTAGAAAGCAAGTAGCTGGGGCCAACGTCCTGACTTTC.

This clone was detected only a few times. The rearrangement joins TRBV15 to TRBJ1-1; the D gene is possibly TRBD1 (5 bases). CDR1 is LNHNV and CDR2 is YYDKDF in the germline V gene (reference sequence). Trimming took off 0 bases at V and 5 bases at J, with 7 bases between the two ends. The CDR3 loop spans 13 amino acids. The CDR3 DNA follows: TGTGCCACCAGCAGAGATAAGGGGACTGAAGCTTTCTTT. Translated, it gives CATSRDKGTEAFF.

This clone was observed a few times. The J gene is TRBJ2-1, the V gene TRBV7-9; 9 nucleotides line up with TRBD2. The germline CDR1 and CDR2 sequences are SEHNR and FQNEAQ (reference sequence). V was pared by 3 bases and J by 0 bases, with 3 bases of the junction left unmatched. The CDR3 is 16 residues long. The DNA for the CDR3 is TGTGCCAGCAGCTTGTTAGCGGGGGTCTCCTACAATGAGCAGTTCTTC. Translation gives CASSLLAGVSYNEQFF.

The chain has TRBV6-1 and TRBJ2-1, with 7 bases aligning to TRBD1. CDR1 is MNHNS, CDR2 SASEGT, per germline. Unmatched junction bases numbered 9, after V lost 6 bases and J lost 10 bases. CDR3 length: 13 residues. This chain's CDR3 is CASRRGPPNEQFF. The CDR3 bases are TGTGCCAGCAGGAGGGGGCCCCCCAACGAGCAGTTCTTC.

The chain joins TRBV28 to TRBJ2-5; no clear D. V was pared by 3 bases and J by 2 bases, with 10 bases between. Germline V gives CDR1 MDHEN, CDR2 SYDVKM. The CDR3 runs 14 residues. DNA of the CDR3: TGTGCCAGCAGTTTTCTGCAGCTACAAGAGACCCAGTACTTC. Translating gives CASSFLQLQETQYF.

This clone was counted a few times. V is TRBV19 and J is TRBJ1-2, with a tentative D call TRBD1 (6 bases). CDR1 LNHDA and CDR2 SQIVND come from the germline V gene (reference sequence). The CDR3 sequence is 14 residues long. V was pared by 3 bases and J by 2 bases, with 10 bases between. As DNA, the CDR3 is TGTGCCAGTAGTATCGACAGGTTGAACTATGGCTACACCTTC. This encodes CASSIDRLNYGYTF.

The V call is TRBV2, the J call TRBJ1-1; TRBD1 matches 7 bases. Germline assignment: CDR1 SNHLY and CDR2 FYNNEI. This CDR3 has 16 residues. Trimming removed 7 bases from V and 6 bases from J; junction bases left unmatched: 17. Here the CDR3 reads CASTAQLQGLKAEAFF. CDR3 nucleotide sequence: TGTGCCAGCACCGCTCAGCTACAGGGGTTAAAGGCTGAAGCTTTCTTT.

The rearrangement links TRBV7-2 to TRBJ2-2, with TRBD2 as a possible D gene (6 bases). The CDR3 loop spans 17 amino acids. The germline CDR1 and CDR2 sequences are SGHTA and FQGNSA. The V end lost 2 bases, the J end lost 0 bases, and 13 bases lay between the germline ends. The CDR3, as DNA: TGTGCCAGCAGCTTAACCAGGGACTTCGCGAACACCGGGGAGCTGTTTTTT. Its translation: CASSLTRDFANTGELFF.

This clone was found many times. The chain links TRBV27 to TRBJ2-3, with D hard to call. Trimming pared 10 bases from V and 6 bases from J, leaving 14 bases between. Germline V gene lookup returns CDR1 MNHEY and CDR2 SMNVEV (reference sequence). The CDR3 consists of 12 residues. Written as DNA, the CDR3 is TGTGCCACCCGAAGTGTTGAGGATACGCAGTATTTT. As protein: CATRSVEDTQYF.

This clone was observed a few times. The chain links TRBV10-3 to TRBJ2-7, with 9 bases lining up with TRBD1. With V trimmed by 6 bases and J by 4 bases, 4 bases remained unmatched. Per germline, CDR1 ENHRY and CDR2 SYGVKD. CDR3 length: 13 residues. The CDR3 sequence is CAIRNGTGYEQYF. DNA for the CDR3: TGTGCCATCAGAAACGGGACAGGGTACGAGCAGTACTTC.

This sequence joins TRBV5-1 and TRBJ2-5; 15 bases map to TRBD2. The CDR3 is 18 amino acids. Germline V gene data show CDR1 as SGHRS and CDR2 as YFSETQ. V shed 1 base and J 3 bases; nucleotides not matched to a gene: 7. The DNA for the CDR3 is TGCGCCAGCAGCTTGCGGGCCGGGACTAGCGGGAGGAAAGAGACCCAGTACTTC. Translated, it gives CASSLRAGTSGRKETQYF. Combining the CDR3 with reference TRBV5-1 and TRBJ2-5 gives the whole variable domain KAGVTQTPRYLIKTRGQQVTLSCSPISGHRSVSWYQQTPGQGLQFLFEYFSETQRNKGNFPGRFSGRQFSNSRSEMNVSTLELGDSALYLCASSLRAGTSGRKETQYFGPGTRLLVL.

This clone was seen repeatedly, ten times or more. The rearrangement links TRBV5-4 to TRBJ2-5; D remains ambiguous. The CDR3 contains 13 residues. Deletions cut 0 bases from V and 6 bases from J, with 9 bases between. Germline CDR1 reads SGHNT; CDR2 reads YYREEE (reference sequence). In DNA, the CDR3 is TGTGCCAGCAGCTTGGGTGCGGAAAAGACCCAGTACTTC. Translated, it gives CASSLGAEKTQYF.

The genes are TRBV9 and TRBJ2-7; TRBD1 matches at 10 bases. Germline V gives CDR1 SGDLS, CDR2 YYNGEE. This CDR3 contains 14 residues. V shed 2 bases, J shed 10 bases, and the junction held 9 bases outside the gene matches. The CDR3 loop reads CASSVEGTGENQYF. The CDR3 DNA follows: TGTGCCAGCAGCGTGGAGGGGACAGGGGAAAACCAGTACTTC.

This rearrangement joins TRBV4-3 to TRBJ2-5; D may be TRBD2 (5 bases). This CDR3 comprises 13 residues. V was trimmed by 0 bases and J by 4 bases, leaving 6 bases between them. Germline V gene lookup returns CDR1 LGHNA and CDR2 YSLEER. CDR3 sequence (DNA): TGCGCCAGCAGCCAAGATGGAGGAGAGACCCAGTACTTC. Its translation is CASSQDGGETQYF.

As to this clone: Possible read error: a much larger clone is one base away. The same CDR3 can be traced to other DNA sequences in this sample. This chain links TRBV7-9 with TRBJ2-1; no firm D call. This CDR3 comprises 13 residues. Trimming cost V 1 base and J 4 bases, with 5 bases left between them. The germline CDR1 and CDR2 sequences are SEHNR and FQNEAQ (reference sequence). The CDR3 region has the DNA TGTGCCAGCAGCTTAGGGATGTACAATGAGCAGTTCTTC. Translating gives CASSLGMYNEQFF.

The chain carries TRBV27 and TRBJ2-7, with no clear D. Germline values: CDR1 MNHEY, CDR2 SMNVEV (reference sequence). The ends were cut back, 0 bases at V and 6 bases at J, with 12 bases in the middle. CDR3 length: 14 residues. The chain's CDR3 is CASSLSDRASEQYF. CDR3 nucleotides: TGTGCCAGCAGTTTATCGGACCGCGCAAGCGAGCAGTACTTC.

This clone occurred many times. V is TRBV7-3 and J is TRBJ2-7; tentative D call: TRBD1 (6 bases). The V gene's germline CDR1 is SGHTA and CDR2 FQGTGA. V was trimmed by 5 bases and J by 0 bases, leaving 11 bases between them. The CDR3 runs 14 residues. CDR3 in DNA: TGTGCCAGCAGCGTTACAGGGAACTCCTACGAGCAGTACTTC. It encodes CASSVTGNSYEQYF.

The CDR3 nucleotides read TGTGCCAGCAGCCTAGGACTAGCGGGGGCATCCTACAATGAGCAGTTCTTC. This sequence encodes CASSLGLAGASYNEQFF. V usage is TRBV9 and J usage is TRBJ2-1; 13 nucleotides match TRBD2. The CDR3 is made up of 17 amino acids. Trimming at V came to 4 bases and at J to 1 base, leaving 5 bases not matched to a gene. Per germline, CDR1 SGDLS and CDR2 YYNGEE.

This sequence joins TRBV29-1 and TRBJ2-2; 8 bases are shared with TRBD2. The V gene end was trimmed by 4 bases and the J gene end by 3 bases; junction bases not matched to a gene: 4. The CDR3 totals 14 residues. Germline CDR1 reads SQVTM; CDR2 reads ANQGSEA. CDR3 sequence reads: CSVVAGTHTGELFF. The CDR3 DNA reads TGCAGCGTTGTAGCGGGGACCCACACCGGGGAGCTGTTTTTT.

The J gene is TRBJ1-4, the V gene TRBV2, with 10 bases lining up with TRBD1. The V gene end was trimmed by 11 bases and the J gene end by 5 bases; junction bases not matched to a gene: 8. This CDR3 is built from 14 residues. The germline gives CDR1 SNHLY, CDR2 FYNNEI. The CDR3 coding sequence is TGTGCCGGAGCAGGACAGGGGGGGAATGAAAAACTGTTTTTT. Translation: CAGAGQGGNEKLFF. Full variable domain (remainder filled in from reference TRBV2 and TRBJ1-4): EPEVTQTPSHQVTQMGQEVILRCVPISNHLYFYWYRQILGQKVEFLVSFYNNEISEKSEIFDDQFSVERPDGSNFTLKIRSTKLEDSAMYFCAGAGQGGNEKLFFGSGTQLSVL.

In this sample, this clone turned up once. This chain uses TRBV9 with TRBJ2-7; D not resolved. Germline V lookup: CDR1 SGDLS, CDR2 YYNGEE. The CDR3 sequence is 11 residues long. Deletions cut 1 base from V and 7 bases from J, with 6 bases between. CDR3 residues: CASSVKEEQYF. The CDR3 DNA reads TGTGCCAGCAGCGTAAAGGAAGAGCAGTACTTC.

The CDR3 DNA follows: TGTGCCAGCACCTCCGCTGGGGCCAACGTCCTGACTTTC. Its protein is CASTSAGANVLTF. J is TRBJ2-6 and V is TRBV7-2; D gene unclear. The germline V gene encodes CDR1 SGHTA and CDR2 FQGNSA. V shed 7 bases and J shed 2 bases, with 6 bases lying between them. CDR3 length: 13 residues. Variable domain in full (rest from reference TRBV7-2 and TRBJ2-6): GAGVSQSPSNKVTEKGKDVELRCDPISGHTALYWYRQSLGQGLEFLIYFQGNSAPDKSGLPSDRFSAERTGGSVSTLTIQRTQQEDSAVYLCASTSAGANVLTFGAGSRLTVL.

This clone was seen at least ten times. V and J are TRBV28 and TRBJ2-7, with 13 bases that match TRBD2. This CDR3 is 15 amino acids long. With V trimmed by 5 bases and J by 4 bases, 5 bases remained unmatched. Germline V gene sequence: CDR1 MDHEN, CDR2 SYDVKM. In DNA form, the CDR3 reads TGTGCCAGCAGTCTACTAGCGGGAGGGCGGTACGAGCAGTACTTC. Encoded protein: CASSLLAGGRYEQYF.